What follows are 8 T cell receptor beta chains derived from one specimen sequenced in a study of blood T cell repertoires in COVID-19. Some clones are missing from TCRdb's copy, which holds only in-frame ones; the method was immunoSEQ multiplex PCR. The sample contains around 250,000 clones, 86% of which appear only once. The specimen was peripheral blood. All receptors derive from a woman in her sixties or seventies who had recovered from COVID-19.

This rearrangement joins TRBV7-2 to TRBJ1-1; 8 nucleotides match TRBD1. Trimming removed 0 bases from V and 2 bases from J; junction bases left unmatched: 2. Germline-derived CDR1 and CDR2 are SGHTA and FQGNSA. This CDR3 region has 15 residues. CDR3 loop: CASSLAGQANTEAFF. The CDR3 DNA sequence: TGTGCCAGCAGCTTAGCGGGACAGGCAAACACTGAAGCTTTCTTT.

The J gene is TRBJ2-7, the V gene TRBV5-1, with 9 bases that match TRBD1. The CDR3 runs to 14 residues. The germline V gene encodes CDR1 SGHRS and CDR2 YFSETQ. V lost 3 bases to trimming and J lost 6 bases; unmatched junction nucleotides: 7. The CDR3 loop is CASSSGQGGTEQYF. CDR3 in DNA: TGCGCCAGCAGCTCGGGACAGGGAGGTACCGAGCAGTACTTC.

The chain joins TRBV29-1 to TRBJ1-1; no definite D call. Germline CDR1 SQVTM, CDR2 ANQGSEA. There are 14 residues in the CDR3. Trimming removed 7 bases from V and 1 base from J, with 16 bases in between. The CDR3 region is CSGRVGPTNTEAFF. The CDR3 region has the DNA TGCAGCGGAAGAGTGGGCCCTACGAACACTGAAGCTTTCTTT.

This chain joins TRBV5-1 and TRBJ2-5; D gene ambiguous. CDR1 and CDR2 (germline): SGHRS, YFSETQ. Trimming removed 5 bases from V and 2 bases from J, with 16 bases in between. The CDR3 consists of 15 residues. The CDR3 spells CASSRPGARQETQYF. The CDR3 nucleotides read TGCGCCAGCAGTCGGCCCGGAGCAAGGCAAGAGACCCAGTACTTC.

This clone turned up a few times. The V call is TRBV7-2, the J call TRBJ2-7, with D possibly matching TRBD2 (6 bases). This CDR3 has 15 amino acids. V was cut by 1 base and J by 2 bases, with 12 bases left in between. CDR1 and CDR2 from the germline V gene are SGHTA and FQGNSA. The CDR3 DNA reads TGTGCCAGCAGCTTAGGTCGGGGGATACCCTACGAGCAGTACTTC. It is translated as CASSLGRGIPYEQYF. Drawing the rest from reference TRBV7-2 and TRBJ2-7, the complete variable domain is GAGVSQSPSNKVTEKGKDVELRCDPISGHTALYWYRQSLGQGLEFLIYFQGNSAPDKSGLPSDRFSAERTGGSVSTLTIQRTQQEDSAVYLCASSLGRGIPYEQYFGPGTRLTVT.

V is TRBV6-1 and J is TRBJ2-7; 7 positions match TRBD2. The V and J ends lost 0 bases and 4 bases, in that order; junction bases with no gene match: 9. CDR3 length: 16 residues. Germline values: CDR1 MNHNS, CDR2 SASEGT. CDR3 protein: CASSEAAPGGGYEQYF. CDR3 coding DNA: TGTGCCAGCAGTGAAGCTGCCCCGGGGGGTGGATACGAGCAGTACTTC.

V gene TRBV7-9 combines with J gene TRBJ1-3, with 10 bases matching TRBD1. The ends lost 6 bases at V and 0 bases at J; junction bases unmatched: 11. CDR1 is SEHNR and CDR2 is FQNEAQ in the germline V gene (reference sequence). The length of the CDR3 is 18 residues. The CDR3 is CASRGQGGKETSGNTIYF. The CDR3 bases are TGTGCCAGCAGAGGACAGGGGGGAAAAGAAACCTCTGGAAACACCATATATTTT.

The chain employs TRBV29-1 and TRBJ2-3; 8 nucleotides line up with TRBD2. Germline V gives CDR1 SQVTM, CDR2 ANQGSEA. V lost 1 base to trimming and J lost 2 bases; unmatched junction nucleotides: 8. The CDR3 contains 16 residues. The CDR3 DNA reads TGCAGCGTTGAAGGTCCCGGGGGGGGAAACACAGATACGCAGTATTTT. Its protein is CSVEGPGGGNTDTQYF.